This T cell receptor beta chain stems from a study of T cell repertoires in cytomegalovirus infection. Study overall: Peptides in the study included HLA-C-restricted and HLA-B-restricted CMV epitopes.

TCRdb itself ran the reads through MiXCR, one entry per CDR3 protein. The sample carries about 830,000 distinct CDR3 sequences, approximately 29% recorded once. Trimming removed 5 bases from V and 1 base from J, with 24 bases in between. CDR1 is SGHVS and CDR2 is FQNEAQ in the germline V gene. The CDR3 extends over 18 amino acids. Findings and limits, study-wide: Pooled public TCR beta family frequency picked out CMV carriers with the relevant HLA. HLA-C-restricted CMV-specific TCR beta clonotypes prevailed in the ex vivo response.

This clonotype showed up many times. The antigen remains undetermined. Source: cultured CD8+ T cells from PBMCs, taken from culture after CMV antigen stimulation. The chain uses TRBV7-8 and TRBJ2-7; D perhaps matches TRBD1 (5 bases). The TCR sequence derives from a human donor in good health (CMV status not recorded). Some clones in this sample may be carry-over from other donors' samples. CDR3 residues: CASSEAPATVLVSYEQYF. CDR3 DNA: TGTGCCAGCAGCGAGGCCCCCGCGACAGTACTCGTTTCCTACGAGCAGTACTTC.